This T cell receptor beta chain comes out of a study of vaccination and CD4 T cells after COVID-19. The treatment here: approximately 9-day PBMC culture with coronavirus spike peptide pools or control peptides (ViraFEST assay). Peptide pools at 8 to 10 ug/ml, together with 7.5 to 10 IU/ml IL-2, were added to cultures of some 2 million PBMCs per well. At both days 3 and 7, half the medium was replaced with fresh IL-2 medium. Findings of the study overall: Convalescent patients had 304 of 307 vaccine-specific clones showing spike mono-reactivity.

The Oncomine TCR Beta short-read assay was what sequenced the DNA obtained from cultured CD4+ T cells. TCRdb independently ran MiXCR on the PCR reads; one entry per CDR3 protein. The table includes some 17,000 distinct CDR3 sequences, under 55% detected once. This clonotype was picked up one time. Its specificity is not known. The V gene end was trimmed by 7 bases and the J gene end by 5 bases; junction bases not matched to a gene: 10. The V gene's germline CDR1 is LNHDA and CDR2 SQIVND (reference sequence). The CDR3 spans 14 residues. The chain uses TRBV19 and TRBJ2-5, with 7 positions matching TRBD1. The sequence was collected from a human donor who received a COVID-19 vaccine. The sample consisted of CD4+ T cells from blood, cultured in vitro, taken before SARS-CoV-2 vaccination. CDR3 in DNA: TGTGCCAGTACCGCCAGGGGCAGGGGGGAGACCCAGTACTTC. It codes for CASTARGRGETQYF.